The 18 T cell receptor beta chains listed next were all sequenced from one sample in a study of CD8+ T cells in alopecia areata. Extraction of RNA preceded its reverse transcription into cDNA, which served as the sequencing template. Profiled with immunoSEQ multiplex PCR; TCRdb holds only in-frame clones, not every one. Of around 270,000 clones listed, 58% are singletons. Treatment noted: oral pan-JAK inhibitor, 5-10 mg twice daily. The specimen was CD4+ T cells sorted from blood, collected at week 24, from a patient treated with tofacitinib. All receptors come from a human donor with alopecia areata.

This clone was detected only a few times. The genes are TRBV4-2 and TRBJ1-2; possible D gene TRBD1, 6 bases. V was trimmed by 2 bases and J by 2 bases, leaving 9 bases between them. The CDR3 is 14 amino acids. CDR1 is LGHNA and CDR2 is YNFKEQ in the germline V gene. In DNA form, the CDR3 reads TGTGCCAGCAGCCAATCAACAGGGAACTATGGCTACACCTTC. It yields the protein CASSQSTGNYGYTF.

The rearrangement joins TRBV5-1 to TRBJ2-4, with D perhaps matching TRBD1 (5 bases). V shed 4 bases and J shed 5 bases, with 16 bases lying between them. From germline, CDR1 is SGHRS and CDR2 YFSETQ. This CDR3 comprises 15 residues. The CDR3 DNA is TGCGCCAGCAGCCCTCATGGACAAGGACAAAACATTCAGTACTTC. Residues: CASSPHGQGQNIQYF.

The rearrangement links TRBV27 to TRBJ1-5; the D gene is possibly TRBD1 (6 bases). Trimming cost V 6 bases and J 5 bases, with 11 bases left between them. This CDR3 has 13 amino acids. Germline values: CDR1 MNHEY, CDR2 SMNVEV (reference sequence). DNA of the CDR3: TGTGCCAGCAGCCCCACAGGGTATCAGCCCCAGCATTTT. Protein product: CASSPTGYQPQHF.

CDR3 residues: CARVEKGLNTEAFF. The CDR3 DNA reads as TGTGCCCGCGTCGAGAAGGGGTTGAACACTGAAGCTTTCTTT. The chain couples TRBV30 to TRBJ1-1; weak D call: TRBD1 (5 bases). V was shortened by 8 bases and J by 0 bases, with 16 bases between the two germline ends. Germline V gene sequence: CDR1 GTSNPN, CDR2 SVGIG (reference sequence). The CDR3 runs 14 residues.

This clone was detected a few times. The chain is built from TRBV7-2 and TRBJ1-2; D call uncertain. The CDR3 contains 12 residues. V was pared by 1 base and J by 3 bases, with 3 bases between. Germline V gene data show CDR1 as SGHTA and CDR2 as FQGNSA. The CDR3 bases are TGTGCCAGCAGCTTAGATCACTATGGCTACACCTTC. It translates to CASSLDHYGYTF.

The chain carries TRBV25-1 and TRBJ1-6, with TRBD1 matching over 7 bases. Germline values: CDR1 MGHDK, CDR2 SYGVNS. The J segment lost 7 bases and the V segment lost 2 bases, leaving 5 bases of the junction unmatched. There are 15 residues in the CDR3. CDR3 loop: CASSEHRGRNSPLHF. Written as DNA, the CDR3 is TGTGCCAGCAGTGAACACAGGGGTCGCAATTCACCCCTCCACTTT.

In this sample, this clone turned up a few times. The chain uses TRBV7-6 and TRBJ2-3, with TRBD1 identical over 7 bases. Germline trimming cut 5 bases from V and 5 bases from J; bases unmatched to any gene: 10. The CDR3 length is 15 residues. Per the germline V gene, CDR1 is SGHVS and CDR2 is FNYEAQ. The CDR3 nucleotides are TGTGCCAGCAGCCCGGGACAGTCTGCAGGAGATACGCAGTATTTT. Translated, it gives CASSPGQSAGDTQYF. Looking up the rest from reference TRBV7-6 and TRBJ2-3 gives the full variable domain: GAGVSQSPRYKVTKRGQDVALRCDPISGHVSLYWYRQALGQGPEFLTYFNYEAQQDKSGLPNDRFSAERPEGSISTLTIQRTEQRDSAMYRCASSPGQSAGDTQYFGPGTRLTVL.

The chain is built from TRBV6-1 and TRBJ2-7; D is unclear. V lost 0 bases to trimming and J lost 3 bases, with 12 bases between them. CDR3 size: 15 residues. CDR1 is MNHNS, CDR2 SASEGT, per germline. CDR3 region: CASSEAAAAGYEQYF. The CDR3 nucleotides are TGTGCCAGCAGTGAAGCGGCTGCGGCCGGCTACGAGCAGTACTTC.

The gene calls are TRBV6-1 and TRBJ2-4, with 15 bases aligning to TRBD2. This CDR3 comprises 14 residues. Per germline, CDR1 MNHNS and CDR2 SASEGT. J was trimmed by 15 bases and V by 3 bases; bases with no gene match: 6. The CDR3 coding sequence is TGTGCCAGCAGTGATCAAGGGACTAGCGGGGGGCGGTACTTC. It translates to CASSDQGTSGGRYF.

The chain links TRBV19 to TRBJ2-5, with D perhaps being TRBD1 or TRBD2 (5 bases each). Germline assignment: CDR1 LNHDA and CDR2 SQIVND (reference sequence). The CDR3 runs to 16 residues. The V gene lost 6 bases and the J gene lost 2 bases, with 19 bases spanning the gap. The CDR3 sequence is CASSLQPGPTQETQYF. The CDR3 DNA sequence: TGTGCCAGTAGCCTGCAACCGGGACCCACGCAAGAGACCCAGTACTTC.

This clone has only a few counts. The chain joins TRBV29-1 to TRBJ2-7; 9 positions agree with TRBD1. This CDR3 comprises 14 residues. V shed 7 bases, J shed 5 bases, and the junction held 12 bases outside the gene matches. Germline assignment: CDR1 SQVTM and CDR2 ANQGSEA. CDR3 DNA: TGCAGCGCTCTGGGAGGGACAGGGTTCAACGAGCAGTACTTC. Its translation: CSALGGTGFNEQYF.

This clone has only a few counts. The CDR3 protein is CSVDQGSTDTQYF. As DNA, the CDR3 is TGCAGCGTTGACCAGGGAAGCACAGATACGCAGTATTTT. The chain recombines TRBV29-1 with TRBJ2-3; a possible D gene is TRBD1 (5 bases). The CDR3 length is 13 residues. The germline CDR1 and CDR2 sequences are SQVTM and ANQGSEA. V lost 3 bases and J 0 bases, leaving 7 bases between the germline ends.

Only a few counts were recorded for this clone. The chain combines TRBV5-1 with TRBJ2-1, with D maybe TRBD2 (5 bases). Trimming stripped 1 base from V and 8 bases from J, with 13 bases between. Germline-derived CDR1 and CDR2 are SGHRS and YFSETQ. The CDR3 runs 14 residues. CDR3 in amino acids: CASSLKSSQYEQFF. The DNA of the CDR3 is TGCGCCAGCAGCTTGAAGTCTAGCCAGTATGAGCAGTTCTTC.

The chain combines TRBV2 with TRBJ2-3; no definite D call. This CDR3 region has 12 residues. V lost 2 bases and J 5 bases, leaving 5 bases between the germline ends. The V gene's germline CDR1 is SNHLY and CDR2 FYNNEI. CDR3 region: CASSEFIDTQYF. The CDR3 nucleotides read TGTGCCAGCAGTGAATTTATAGATACGCAGTATTTT.

This clone was seen more than once but under ten times. The sample contains more than one DNA sequence encoding this CDR3. The chain combines TRBV10-3 with TRBJ2-5, with D hard to call. This CDR3 contains 11 residues. Germline assignment: CDR1 ENHRY and CDR2 SYGVKD. Trimming pared 2 bases from V and 4 bases from J, leaving 2 bases between. The CDR3 spells CAISERETQYF. DNA of the CDR3: TGTGCCATCAGTGAGAGAGAGACCCAGTACTTC.

The rearrangement links TRBV7-2 to TRBJ1-5; maybe TRBD1 (5 bases). The CDR3 is 14 residues long. Germline CDR1 is SGHTA and CDR2 is FQGNSA. V was clipped by 0 bases and J by 6 bases, with 9 bases between them. This CDR3 is CASSLAQGTQPQHF. The CDR3 nucleotides read TGTGCCAGCAGCTTAGCCCAGGGAACTCAGCCCCAGCATTTT.

This clone was seen just once. The genes are TRBV28 and TRBJ1-2, with 9 bases aligning to TRBD1. CDR3 length equals 16 residues. Germline CDR1 MDHEN, CDR2 SYDVKM. J was trimmed by 5 bases and V by 5 bases; bases with no gene match: 12. The CDR3 here is CASSRTTGTGTYGYTF. CDR3 sequence (DNA): TGTGCCAGCAGTCGAACGACCGGGACAGGGACGTATGGCTACACCTTC.

V usage is TRBV5-4 and J usage is TRBJ1-1; 7 positions agree with TRBD1. This CDR3 is built from 12 residues. Germline CDR1 and CDR2: SGHNT and YYREEE (reference sequence). The V gene end was trimmed by 7 bases and the J gene end by 2 bases; junction bases not matched to a gene: 2. The CDR3 region is CASGQANTEAFF. The DNA for the CDR3 is TGTGCCAGCGGACAGGCAAACACTGAAGCTTTCTTT.